Sequencing of this T cell receptor (beta chain) was carried out in a study of blood T cells in healthy people across ages. Study conclusions and caveats: Per-million-T-cell TCR beta diversity fell roughly linearly with age. Not knowing donor CMV status may have confounded expanded clonotype changes.

Together with a sample-barcoded 5' primer, a J-beta primer mix was included in a second PCR lasting about 6 to 11 cycles. TCRdb analysed the 5' RACE reads with MiXCR anew, one entry per CDR3 protein. This sample yields around 1,700,000 distinct CDR3 sequences, of which approximately 30% are seen a single time; 6.5% to 8.5% belongs to the top ten. CDR3 length: 13 amino acids. Germline values: CDR1 ENHRY, CDR2 SYGVKD. With 6 bases clipped from V and 3 bases from J, the junction kept 2 bases outside the gene matches. Donors were systemically healthy Caucasian individuals from Russia aged roughly 6 to 90 years. About 10 milliliters of peripheral blood were drawn from each donor into EDTA-treated tubes. This clonotype was counted only a few times. Its antigen is undetermined.

V is TRBV10-3 and J is TRBJ2-3; 8 positions agree with TRBD1. Sequencing was done on a sample of blood. The receptor's source is a woman aged 25 to 39 in good health. The DNA for the CDR3 is TGTGCCATCAGGCAGGGGGCAACAGATACGCAGTATTTT. It codes for CAIRQGATDTQYF.